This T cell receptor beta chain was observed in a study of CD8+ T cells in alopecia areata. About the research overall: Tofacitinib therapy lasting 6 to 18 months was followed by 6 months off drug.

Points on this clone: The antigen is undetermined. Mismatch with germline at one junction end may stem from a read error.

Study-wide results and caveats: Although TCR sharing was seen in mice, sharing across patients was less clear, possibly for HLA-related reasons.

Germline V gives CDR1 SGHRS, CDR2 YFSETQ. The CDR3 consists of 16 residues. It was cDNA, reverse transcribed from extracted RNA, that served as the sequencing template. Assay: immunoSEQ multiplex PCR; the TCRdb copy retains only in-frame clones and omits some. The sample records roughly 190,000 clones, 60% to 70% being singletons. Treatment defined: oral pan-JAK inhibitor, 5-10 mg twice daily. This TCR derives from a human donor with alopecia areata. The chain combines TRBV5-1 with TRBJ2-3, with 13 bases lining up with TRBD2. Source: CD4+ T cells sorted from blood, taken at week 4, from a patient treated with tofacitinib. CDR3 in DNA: TGCGTCAGCAGCGCAGGACTAGCGGGGGTCACAGATACGCAGTATTTT. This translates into CVSSAGLAGVTDTQYF.